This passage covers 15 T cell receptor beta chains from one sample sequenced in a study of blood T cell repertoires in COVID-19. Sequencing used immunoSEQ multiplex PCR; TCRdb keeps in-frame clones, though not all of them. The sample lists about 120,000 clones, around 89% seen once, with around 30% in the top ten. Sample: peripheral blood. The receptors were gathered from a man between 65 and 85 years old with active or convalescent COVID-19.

The chain's CDR3 is CASSARELNEQFF. The DNA of the CDR3 is TGTGCCAGCAGCGCCCGGGAGCTCAATGAGCAGTTCTTC. This chain links TRBV9 with TRBJ2-1, with a weak D call TRBD2 (6 bases). Trimming left V 3 bases short and J 6 bases short, with 10 bases between. Germline V gene sequence: CDR1 SGDLS, CDR2 YYNGEE. The CDR3 is made up of 13 amino acids.

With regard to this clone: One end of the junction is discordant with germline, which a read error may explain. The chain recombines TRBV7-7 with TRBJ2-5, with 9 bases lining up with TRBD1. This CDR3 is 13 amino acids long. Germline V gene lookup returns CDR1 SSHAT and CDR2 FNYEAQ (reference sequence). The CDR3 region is CASSLGQGETQYF. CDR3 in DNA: TGTGCTAGCAGCTTAGGACAGGGGGAGACCCAGTACTTC. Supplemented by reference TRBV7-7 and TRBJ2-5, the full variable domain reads GAGVSQSPRYKVTKRGQDVTLRCDPISSHATLYWYQQALGQGPEFLTYFNYEAQPDKSGLPSDRFSAERPEGSISTLTIQRTEQRDSAMYRCASSLGQGETQYFGPGTRLLVL.

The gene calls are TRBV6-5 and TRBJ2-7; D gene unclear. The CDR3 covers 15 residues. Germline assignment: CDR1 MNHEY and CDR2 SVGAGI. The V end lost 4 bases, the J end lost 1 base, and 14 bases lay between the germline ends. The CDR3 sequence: CASSSVRDKSYEQYF. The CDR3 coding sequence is TGTGCCAGCAGTTCGGTCCGAGACAAGTCCTACGAGCAGTACTTC.

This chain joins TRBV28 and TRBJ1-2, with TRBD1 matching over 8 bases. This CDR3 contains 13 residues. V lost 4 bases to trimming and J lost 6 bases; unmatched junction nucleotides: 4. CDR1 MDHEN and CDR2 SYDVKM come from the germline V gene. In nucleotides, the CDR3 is TGTGCCAGCAGTTCTGCGGACAGGGATGGCTACACCTTC. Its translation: CASSSADRDGYTF.

The CDR3 spells CSARQGYEQYF. The CDR3, as DNA: TGCAGTGCTAGACAGGGTTACGAGCAGTACTTC. The genes are TRBV20-1 and TRBJ2-7; D possibly corresponds to TRBD1 (5 bases). V lost 2 bases and J 4 bases, leaving 6 bases between the germline ends. Germline lookup yields CDR1 DFQATT and CDR2 SNEGSKA (reference sequence). The CDR3 spans 11 residues.

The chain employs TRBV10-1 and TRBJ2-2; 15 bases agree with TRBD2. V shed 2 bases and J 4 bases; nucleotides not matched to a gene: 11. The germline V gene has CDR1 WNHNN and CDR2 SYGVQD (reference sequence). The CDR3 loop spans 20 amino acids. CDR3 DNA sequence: TGCGCCAGCAGTGAGAGTGGGACTAGCGGGAGGAGTGGGTCCACCGGGGAGCTGTTTTTT. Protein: CASSESGTSGRSGSTGELFF.

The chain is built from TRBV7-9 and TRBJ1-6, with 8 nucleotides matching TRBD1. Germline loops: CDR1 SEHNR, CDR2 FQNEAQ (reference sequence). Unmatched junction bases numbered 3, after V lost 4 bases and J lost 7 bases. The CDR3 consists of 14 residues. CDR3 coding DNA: TGTGCCAGCAGCTCCGGGACAGGCAATTCACCCCTCCACTTT. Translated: CASSSGTGNSPLHF. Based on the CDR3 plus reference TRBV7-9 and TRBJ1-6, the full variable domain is DTGVSQNPRHKITKRGQNVTFRCDPISEHNRLYWYRQTLGQGPEFLTYFQNEAQLEKSRLLSDRFSAERPKGSFSTLEIQRTEQGDSAMYLCASSSGTGNSPLHFGNGTRLTVT.

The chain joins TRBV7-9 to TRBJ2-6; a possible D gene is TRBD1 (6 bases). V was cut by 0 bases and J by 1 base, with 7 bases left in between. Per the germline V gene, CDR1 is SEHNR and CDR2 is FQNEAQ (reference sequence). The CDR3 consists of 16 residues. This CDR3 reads CASSLATGSGANVLTF. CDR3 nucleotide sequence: TGTGCCAGCAGCTTAGCGACAGGTTCTGGGGCCAACGTCCTGACTTTC.

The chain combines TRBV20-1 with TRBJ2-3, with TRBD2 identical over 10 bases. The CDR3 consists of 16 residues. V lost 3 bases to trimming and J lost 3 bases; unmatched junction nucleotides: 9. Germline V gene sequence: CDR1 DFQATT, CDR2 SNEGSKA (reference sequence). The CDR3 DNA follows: TGCAGTGCTAGTCGGCTAGCGGGAGCCATAACAGATACGCAGTATTTT. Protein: CSASRLAGAITDTQYF.

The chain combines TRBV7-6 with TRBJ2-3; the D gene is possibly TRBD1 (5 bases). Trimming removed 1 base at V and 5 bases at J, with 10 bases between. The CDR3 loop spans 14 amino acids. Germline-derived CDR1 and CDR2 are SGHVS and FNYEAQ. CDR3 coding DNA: TGTGCCAGCAGCTTAGAACAGGTTGGAGATACGCAGTATTTT. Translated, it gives CASSLEQVGDTQYF.

The CDR3 here is CASSETYLAKNIQYF. The CDR3 nucleotides read TGTGCCAGTAGTGAGACATACCTAGCCAAAAACATTCAGTACTTC. The gene calls are TRBV19 and TRBJ2-4; D unresolved. The CDR3 is made up of 15 amino acids. CDR1 and CDR2 (germline): LNHDA, SQIVND (reference sequence). The germline V and J ends were trimmed by 5 bases and 0 bases, with 11 bases remaining between them.

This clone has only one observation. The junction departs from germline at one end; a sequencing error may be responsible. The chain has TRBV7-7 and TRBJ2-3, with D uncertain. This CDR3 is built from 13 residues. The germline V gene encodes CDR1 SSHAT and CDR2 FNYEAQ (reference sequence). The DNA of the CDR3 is TGTGCTAGCAGCTCGGTCCGCACAGATACGCAGTATTTT. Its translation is CASSSVRTDTQYF.

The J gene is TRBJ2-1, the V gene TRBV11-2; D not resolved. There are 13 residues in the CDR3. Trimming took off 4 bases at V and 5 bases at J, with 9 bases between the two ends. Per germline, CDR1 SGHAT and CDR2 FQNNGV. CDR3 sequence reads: CASSSPGNNEQFF. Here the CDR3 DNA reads TGTGCCAGCAGCTCCCCGGGTAACAATGAGCAGTTCTTC.

The CDR3 protein is CATSAPGGTSGNEQFF. The CDR3 DNA follows: TGTGCCACCAGTGCTCCCGGTGGGACTAGCGGCAATGAGCAGTTCTTC. The chain couples TRBV24-1 to TRBJ2-1; 11 bases agree with TRBD2. The ends lost 5 bases at V and 6 bases at J; junction bases unmatched: 8. CDR1 KGHDR and CDR2 SFDVKD come from the germline V gene. The CDR3 covers 16 residues.

The chain's CDR3 is CASSFSFQGSGNTIYF. The CDR3, as DNA: TGCGCCAGCAGCTTTTCGTTTCAGGGCTCTGGAAACACCATATATTTT. The V gene is TRBV5-1, the J gene TRBJ1-3; tentatively, D is TRBD1 (5 bases). V lost 2 bases to trimming and J lost 0 bases, with 12 bases between them. The CDR3 length is 16 residues. CDR1 SGHRS and CDR2 YFSETQ come from the germline V gene.